These 18 T cell receptor beta chains share one sample of origin, sequenced in a study of CD8 T cells in ankylosing spondylitis. TCRdb re-derived calls from the 5' RACE reads in MiXCR, one entry per CDR3 protein. The sample includes hundreds of thousands of distinct CDR3 sequences, roughly 20% of them seen just once. Sequenced sample: blood, either unsorted or a sorted T cell fraction (not recorded which). The receptors shown here come from a female donor with ankylosing spondylitis or in good health (not recorded which).

Ten or more counts support this clonotype. This sequence joins TRBV20-1 and TRBJ2-1; TRBD2 agrees at 7 bases. V dropped 6 bases and J dropped 3; count of bases not matched to a gene: 8. Germline V gene sequence: CDR1 DFQATT, CDR2 SNEGSKA (reference sequence). The CDR3 length is 14 residues. The CDR3 DNA follows: TGCAGTGCGCCCACGCCTAGCGGCTACAATGAGCAGTTCTTC. Translated: CSAPTPSGYNEQFF.

The V and J genes are TRBV30 and TRBJ2-7; 8 positions match TRBD2. Germline-derived CDR1 and CDR2 are GTSNPN and SVGIG (reference sequence). This CDR3 is built from 13 residues. V shed 1 base and J 3 bases; nucleotides not matched to a gene: 2. This CDR3 is CAWSGGLVYEQYF. CDR3 nucleotide sequence: TGTGCCTGGAGTGGGGGACTAGTCTACGAGCAGTACTTC.

This clonotype has a count of ten or more. The rearrangement links TRBV12-3 or TRBV12-4 to TRBJ2-1, with 16 bases matching TRBD2. V gave up 5 bases and J gave up 8 bases; unmatched junction bases: 6. The CDR3 is 16 amino acids. The CDR3 here is CASSPGTSGRGDEQFF. Written as DNA, the CDR3 is TGTGCCAGCAGTCCCGGGACTAGCGGGAGGGGAGATGAGCAGTTCTTC.

This clonotype was observed at least ten times. The chain recombines TRBV20-1 with TRBJ1-6; perhaps TRBD1 as D (5 bases). CDR1 and CDR2 (germline): DFQATT, SNEGSKA (reference sequence). Trimming removed 3 bases at V and 5 bases at J, with 8 bases between. The CDR3 runs to 13 residues. The CDR3 DNA follows: TGCAGTGCTAGGGGCAGGGATAATTCACCCCTCCACTTT. Amino acids: CSARGRDNSPLHF.

The CDR3 protein is CSARSGAYNQPQHF. The CDR3 DNA sequence: TGCAGTGCTAGGTCGGGGGCCTACAATCAGCCCCAGCATTTT. The chain links TRBV20-1 to TRBJ1-5, with a weak D call TRBD1 (6 bases). Trimming shortened V by 3 bases and J by 3 bases, and 12 bases separated the two germline ends. Germline V gene data show CDR1 as DFQATT and CDR2 as SNEGSKA (reference sequence). The CDR3 has 14 residues.

This clonotype has more than one count but fewer than ten. CDR3 sequence: CASSKSGTSLLQETQYF. In DNA, the CDR3 is TGTGCCAGCAGCAAATCCGGGACTTCTCTTCTCCAAGAGACCCAGTACTTC. The chain couples TRBV7-9 to TRBJ2-5, with a weak D call TRBD2 (6 bases). V dropped 5 bases and J dropped 1 base, with 20 bases sitting between them. There are 17 residues in the CDR3. CDR1 and CDR2 from the germline V gene are SEHNR and FQNEAQ (reference sequence).

This clonotype has just a few counts. The chain uses TRBV7-2 and TRBJ2-7; D call uncertain. The CDR3 consists of 15 residues. Trimming shortened V by 5 bases and J by 0 bases, and 14 bases separated the two germline ends. CDR1 and CDR2 (germline): SGHTA, FQGNSA. In nucleotides, the CDR3 is TGTGCCAGCAGCCTCCTCGGCGGCAGCTCCTACGAGCAGTACTTC. Its translation is CASSLLGGSSYEQYF.

This clonotype was seen more than once but under ten times. The rearrangement links TRBV7-9 to TRBJ2-7; 13 bases line up with TRBD2. Germline CDR1 and CDR2: SEHNR and FQNEAQ (reference sequence). After removal of 5 bases from V and 7 bases from J, the junction contained 11 bases not matched to a gene. CDR3 size: 16 residues. The CDR3 DNA sequence: TGTGCCAGCAGCCGACGCGGACTAGCGGGAGAGCGGGAGCAGTACTTC. Protein: CASSRRGLAGEREQYF.

There are a few counts of this clonotype. The chain links TRBV6-2 or TRBV6-3 to TRBJ2-7, with TRBD1 as a possible D gene (5 bases). The CDR3 totals 14 residues. Deletions cut 6 bases from V and 2 bases from J, with 14 bases between. CDR1 and CDR2 from the germline V gene are MNHEY and SVGEGT. The CDR3 DNA reads TGTGCCAGCAGGCCCATGACAGAAGCCTACGAGCAGTACTTC. Encoded protein: CASRPMTEAYEQYF.

This clonotype was counted only a few times. The chain joins TRBV20-1 to TRBJ2-5, with 7 bases aligning to TRBD1. With 6 bases clipped from V and 2 bases from J, the junction kept 9 bases outside the gene matches. Germline V gives CDR1 DFQATT, CDR2 SNEGSKA (reference sequence). The CDR3 length is 14 residues. This CDR3 reads CSALHRGYQETQYF. The CDR3 bases are TGCAGTGCACTACACAGGGGTTATCAAGAGACCCAGTACTTC.

This clonotype has more than one count but fewer than ten. The chain employs TRBV2 and TRBJ2-1; 13 bases align to TRBD2. This CDR3 has 18 residues. J lost 1 base, V lost 2 bases, and 5 bases had no gene match. Germline values: CDR1 SNHLY, CDR2 FYNNEI. Here the CDR3 reads CASSEPGLAGPSYNEQFF. CDR3 DNA: TGTGCCAGCAGTGAACCGGGACTAGCGGGACCATCCTACAATGAGCAGTTCTTC.

V gene TRBV6-5 combines with J gene TRBJ1-5; D not resolved. CDR1 is MNHEY, CDR2 SVGAGI, per germline. The V end lost 2 bases, the J end lost 2 bases, and 10 bases lay between the germline ends. The CDR3 has 15 amino acids. The CDR3 nucleotides read TGTGCCAGCAGTTACGGGAAATTGGGCAATCAGCCCCAGCATTTT. This gives the protein CASSYGKLGNQPQHF.

This clonotype came up a few times. This chain joins TRBV29-1 and TRBJ2-7, with D possibly matching TRBD2 (6 bases). Germline loops: CDR1 SQVTM, CDR2 ANQGSEA. There are 13 residues in the CDR3. The V gene lost 6 bases and the J gene lost 3 bases, with 15 bases spanning the gap. CDR3 bases: TGCAGCGTCCCCGGGACTGATAACTACGAGCAGTACTTC. Residues: CSVPGTDNYEQYF.

This clonotype was seen a few times. The V gene is TRBV7-6, the J gene TRBJ1-5, with D hard to call. This CDR3 has 14 residues. V lost 6 bases to trimming and J lost 0 bases, with 9 bases between them. The germline CDR1 and CDR2 sequences are SGHVS and FNYEAQ. For the CDR3, the DNA is TGTGCCAGCAGTCCAACCCCTAGCAATCAGCCCCAGCATTTT. Amino acids: CASSPTPSNQPQHF.

V gene TRBV7-8 combines with J gene TRBJ2-7; the match to TRBD2 covers 10 bases. Germline V gene lookup returns CDR1 SGHVS and CDR2 FQNEAQ. Germline trimming cut 3 bases from V and 4 bases from J; bases unmatched to any gene: 6. The length of the CDR3 is 15 residues. The CDR3 protein is CASSFDPAGGYEQYF. CDR3 sequence (DNA): TGTGCCAGCAGCTTCGACCCAGCGGGAGGGTACGAGCAGTACTTC.

This clonotype was picked up a small number of times. The rearrangement uses TRBV7-8 and TRBJ2-1; weak D call: TRBD1 (6 bases). The V and J ends lost 3 bases and 3 bases respectively, with 15 bases between them. In germline, CDR1 is SGHVS, CDR2 FQNEAQ. This CDR3 is 16 amino acids long. The CDR3 loop is CASSFRERTDYNEQFF. The CDR3 DNA reads as TGTGCCAGCAGCTTTAGGGAGAGGACAGACTACAATGAGCAGTTCTTC. The variable domain in full, with the rest retrieved from reference TRBV7-8 and TRBJ2-1, is GAGVSQSPRYKVAKRGQDVALRCDPISGHVSLFWYQQALGQGPEFLTYFQNEAQLDKSGLPSDRFFAERPEGSVSTLKIQRTQQEDSAVYLCASSFRERTDYNEQFFGPGTRLTVL.

This chain links TRBV7-9 with TRBJ2-2; possible D gene TRBD2, 7 bases. Trimming took 5 bases from V and 5 from J, leaving 15 bases between them. The CDR3 runs 15 residues. Germline V gene data show CDR1 as SEHNR and CDR2 as FQNEAQ (reference sequence). The CDR3 is CASSPPGGNTGELFF. In nucleotides, the CDR3 is TGTGCCAGCAGCCCCCCGGGGGGCAATACCGGGGAGCTGTTTTTT.

This clonotype was detected only a few times. The chain combines TRBV13 with TRBJ2-5; D could derive from TRBD1 or TRBD2 (5 bases each). Trimming took 1 base from V and 6 from J, leaving 9 bases between them. CDR3 length: 13 amino acids. The V gene's germline CDR1 is PRHDT and CDR2 FYEKMQ (reference sequence). CDR3 DNA: TGTGCCAGCAGCTTAGAGAGGGGACAGACCCAGTACTTC. Translation: CASSLERGQTQYF.